This TCR beta chain was identified in a study of shared clonotypes between healthy human individuals. There are 15 residues in the CDR3. V lost 9 bases and J lost 1, with 16 bases in between. Germline-derived CDR1 and CDR2 are MNHEY and SMNVEV (reference sequence). This clone was recorded once. The assay was immunoSEQ multiplex PCR, and TCRdb's table has in-frame clones only and misses some. The sample holds about 2 million clones, about 95% seen once. Terminally differentiated effector memory CD45RA+ cells were left out of the naive CD8 fraction, which was CD45RO-negative and positively selected for CCR7.

Sequencing was carried out using naive CD8+ T cells sorted from blood. This sequence originates from a man younger than 35 in good health. The V gene is TRBV27, the J gene TRBJ1-5; maybe TRBD1 (6 bases). The CDR3 DNA is TGTGCCAGTAGAATCCTCGGACAGAGCAATCAGCCCCAGCATTTT. Amino acids: CASRILGQSNQPQHF.